These T cell receptor beta chains were read from a single sample in a study of blood T cell repertoires in COVID-19. Assay: immunoSEQ multiplex PCR; the TCRdb copy retains only in-frame clones and omits some. Here the sample spans 400,000 or so clones, over 75% being singletons. The specimen sequenced was peripheral blood. These receptors all come from a woman aged 40 to 50 with COVID-19, enrolled during active disease. Both conserved end residues are part of each CDR3. Fields, in order: V gene, J gene, clone size, D gene, CDR3 protein, CDR3 DNA. A D gene is named only where the DNA matches it firmly. Clone size is stated in some rows and not others, as once, few, many or a class when expanded.

TRBV5-5	TRBJ2-7	NA	NA	CASSSTEAVYEQYF	TGTGCCAGCAGCTCGACAGAGGCGGTCTACGAGCAGTACTTC
TRBV13	TRBJ2-4	NA	NA	CASSLGQILAKNIQYF	TGTGCCAGCAGCTTAGGGCAGATTCTAGCCAAAAACATTCAGTACTTC
TRBV7-6	TRBJ1-1	NA	TRBD1	CASSSYPGTGSEAFF	TGTGCCAGCAGCTCCTACCCCGGGACAGGGTCTGAAGCTTTCTTT
TRBV28	TRBJ1-5	NA	TRBD1	CASSLTGTGYQPQHF	TGTGCCAGCAGTTTAACCGGGACAGGGTATCAGCCCCAGCATTTT
TRBV18	TRBJ1-3	NA	NA	CASSQTSIQGSGNTIYF	TGTGCCAGCTCACAAACGTCCATACAGGGATCTGGAAACACCATATATTTT
TRBV11-2	TRBJ2-7	few	NA	CASSSPRASEQYF	TGTGCCAGCAGCTCGCCCAGGGCTTCCGAGCAGTACTTC
TRBV2	TRBJ1-2	NA	NA	CASSGETGYGYTF	TGTGCCAGCAGTGGGGAGACGGGTTATGGCTACACCTTC
TRBV27	TRBJ2-7	NA	NA	CASRFKGVGQGLPYEQYF	TGTGCCAGCAGGTTCAAAGGGGTTGGGCAGGGGCTGCCCTACGAGCAGTACTTC
TRBV2	TRBJ2-7	NA	NA	CASIREPYEQYF	TGTGCCAGCATCAGGGAACCCTACGAGCAGTACTTC
TRBV5-1	TRBJ1-6	NA	NA	CASSTQGENSPLHF	TGCGCCAGCAGTACACAGGGTGAGAATTCACCCCTCCACTTT
TRBV19	TRBJ1-1	NA	TRBD1	CASSISGGMNTEAFF	TGTGCCAGTAGTATTTCAGGGGGCATGAACACTGAAGCTTTCTTT
TRBV18	TRBJ1-2	few	NA	CASSRATGLDGYTF	TGTGCCAGCTCGCGGGCTACAGGGCTGGATGGCTACACCTTC
TRBV18	TRBJ2-1	NA	TRBD2	CASSPAGASGAYNEQFF	TGTGCCAGCTCACCTGCTGGGGCTAGCGGGGCCTACAATGAGCAGTTCTTC